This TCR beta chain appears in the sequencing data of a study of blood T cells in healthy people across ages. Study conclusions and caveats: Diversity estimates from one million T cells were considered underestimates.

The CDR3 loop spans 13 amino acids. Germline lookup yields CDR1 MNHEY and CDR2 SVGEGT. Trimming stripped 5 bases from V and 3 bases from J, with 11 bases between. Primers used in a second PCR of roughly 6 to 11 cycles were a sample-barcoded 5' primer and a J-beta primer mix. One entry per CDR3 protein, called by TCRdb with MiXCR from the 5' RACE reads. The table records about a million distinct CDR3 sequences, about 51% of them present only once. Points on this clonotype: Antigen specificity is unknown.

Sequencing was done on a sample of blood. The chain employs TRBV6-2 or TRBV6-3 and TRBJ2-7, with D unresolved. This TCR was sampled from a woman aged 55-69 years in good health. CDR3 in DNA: TGTGCCAGCAGTGCACCGGTAAACTACGAGCAGTACTTC. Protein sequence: CASSAPVNYEQYF.